The source of this T cell receptor beta chain is a study of radiotherapy plus CTLA-4 blockade in lung cancer. Study overall: Objective responses were observed in around 17% of patients, and disease control was achieved by 31%. General observations from the study: Tumor-derived TCR clones expanded in blood after radiotherapy plus ipilimumab. Interferon-beta and early blood T cell clone dynamics reportedly predicted response best.

Comments on this clone: The antigen remains unidentified. This specimen includes other DNA sequences encoding the same CDR3.

Assay used: immunoSEQ multiplex PCR; TCRdb lists only in-frame clones, some missing. The table lists roughly 98,000 clones, around 83% of them singletons, with nearly 3.5% in the top ten. From germline, CDR1 is SGHVS and CDR2 FQNEAQ. The CDR3 consists of 14 residues. J was trimmed by 5 bases and V by 1 base; bases with no gene match: 0. The clonotype was recovered from a human donor with non-small cell lung cancer who had a partial response to radiotherapy plus ipilimumab. This rearrangement joins TRBV7-8 to TRBJ2-5; 11 bases align to TRBD2. The material sequenced was peripheral blood, taken from a patient treated with radiotherapy plus ipilimumab. The CDR3 loop reads CASSLGLAGETQYF. CDR3 sequence (DNA): TGTGCCAGCAGCTTAGGACTAGCGGGGGAGACCCAGTACTTC. The complete variable domain, with remaining parts taken from reference TRBV7-8 and TRBJ2-5, reads GAGVSQSPRYKVAKRGQDVALRCDPISGHVSLFWYQQALGQGPEFLTYFQNEAQLDKSGLPSDRFFAERPEGSVSTLKIQRTQQEDSAVYLCASSLGLAGETQYFGPGTRLLVL.